This T cell receptor (beta chain) was retrieved from a study of molecular identifiers for immune sequencing clone quantification. With listed TCR primers and previously described methods, bulk TCR libraries were prepared. TCRdb recomputed calls from the PCR reads with MiXCR, one row per CDR3 protein. The sample includes some 680,000 distinct CDR3 sequences, 25% of them seen just once. CDR3 length: 14 residues. Trimming removed 6 bases at V and 4 bases at J, with 12 bases between. The germline V gene has CDR1 MGHDK and CDR2 SYGVNS. This clonotype was picked up many times. The chain combines TRBV25-1 with TRBJ1-4; TRBD1 might be the D (6 bases). The sequencing sample was made of naive CD8+ T cells from blood, with Jurkat cell RNA spiked in. Subset specified: FACS-sorted CD8+CD4-CCR7+CD45RA+ naive T cells. This TCR was recovered from a human donor in good health. Some libraries in this study had Jurkat cell RNA spiked in. This chain's CDR3 is CASRRGGRNEKLFF. The CDR3 DNA is TGTGCCAGCAGGAGGGGGGGACGTAATGAAAAACTGTTTTTT.